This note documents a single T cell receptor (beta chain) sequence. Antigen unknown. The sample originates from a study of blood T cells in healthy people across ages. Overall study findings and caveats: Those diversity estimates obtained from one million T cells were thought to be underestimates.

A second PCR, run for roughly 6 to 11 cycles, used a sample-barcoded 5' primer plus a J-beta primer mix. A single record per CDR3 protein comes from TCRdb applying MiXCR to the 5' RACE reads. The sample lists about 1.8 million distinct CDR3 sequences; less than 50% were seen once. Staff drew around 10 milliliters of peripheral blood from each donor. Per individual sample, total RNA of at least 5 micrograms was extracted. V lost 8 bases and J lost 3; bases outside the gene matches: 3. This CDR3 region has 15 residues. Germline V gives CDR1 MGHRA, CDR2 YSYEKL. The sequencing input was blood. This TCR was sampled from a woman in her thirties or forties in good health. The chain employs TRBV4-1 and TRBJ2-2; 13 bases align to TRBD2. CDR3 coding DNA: TGCGCCAGCTCCGGACTAGCGGGGGACACCGGGGAGCTGTTTTTT. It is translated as CASSGLAGDTGELFF.